Reported below is one T cell receptor (beta chain). Its antigen remains unknown. The repertoire was sequenced with immunoSEQ multiplex PCR; TCRdb's copy has only in-frame clones and lacks some. The sample has 95,000 or so clones; 70% to 90% are singletons. The length of the CDR3 is 15 residues. CDR1 and CDR2 (germline): LGHNA, YNFKEQ. Trimming cost V 3 bases and J 6 bases; bases outside gene matches: 7. The sample belongs to a study of T cell responses to AZD1222 COVID-19 vaccine. Study-level results: The study identified only six AZD1222 recipients as seropositive at baseline. Two AZD1222 administrations were followed by greater Spike-specific TCR breadth and depth.

The source was peripheral blood, collected on day 0 of AZD1222 vaccination. The V call is TRBV4-2, the J call TRBJ2-2; 7 bases fit TRBD1. The sequence came from an adult in good health. CDR3 DNA sequence: TGTGCCAGCAGCCAGAAGACACAGGGGCCCGGGGAGCTGTTTTTT. Its translation is CASSQKTQGPGELFF.